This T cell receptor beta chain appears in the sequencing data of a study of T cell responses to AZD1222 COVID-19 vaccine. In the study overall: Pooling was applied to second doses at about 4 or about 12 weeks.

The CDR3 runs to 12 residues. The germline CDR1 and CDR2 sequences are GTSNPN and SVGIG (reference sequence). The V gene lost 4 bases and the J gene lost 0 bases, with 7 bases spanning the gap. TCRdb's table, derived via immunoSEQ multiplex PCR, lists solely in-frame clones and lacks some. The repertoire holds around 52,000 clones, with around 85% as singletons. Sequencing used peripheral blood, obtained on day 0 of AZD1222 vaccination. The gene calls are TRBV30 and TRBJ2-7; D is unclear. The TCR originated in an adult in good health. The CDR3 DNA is TGTGCCTGGAATACTTACTCCTACGAGCAGTACTTC. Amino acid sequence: CAWNTYSYEQYF.